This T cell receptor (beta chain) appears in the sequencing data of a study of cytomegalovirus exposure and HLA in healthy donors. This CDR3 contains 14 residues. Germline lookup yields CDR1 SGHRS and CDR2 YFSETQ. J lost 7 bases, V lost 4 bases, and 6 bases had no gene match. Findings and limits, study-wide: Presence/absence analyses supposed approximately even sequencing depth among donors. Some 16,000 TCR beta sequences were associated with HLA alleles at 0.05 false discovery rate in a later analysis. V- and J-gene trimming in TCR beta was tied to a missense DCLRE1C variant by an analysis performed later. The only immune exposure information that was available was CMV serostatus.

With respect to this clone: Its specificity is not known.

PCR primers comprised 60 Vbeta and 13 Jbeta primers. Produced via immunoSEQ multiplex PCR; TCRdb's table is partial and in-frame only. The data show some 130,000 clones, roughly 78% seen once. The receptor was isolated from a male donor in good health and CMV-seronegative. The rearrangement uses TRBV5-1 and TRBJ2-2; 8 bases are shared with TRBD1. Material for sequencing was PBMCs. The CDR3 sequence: CASSGNRGFGELFF. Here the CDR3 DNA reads TGCGCCAGCAGCGGGAACAGGGGGTTCGGGGAGCTGTTTTTT.